This T cell receptor (beta chain) was recorded in a study of persistence of HIV-infected CD4 T cells. The immunoSEQ assay was version 4, run in survey mode. Assay used: immunoSEQ multiplex PCR; TCRdb lists only in-frame clones, some missing. The sample gives tens of thousands of clones, approximately 90% of which show up once; approximately 0.5% is in the top ten. To note about this clone: The antigen remains undetermined.

The CDR3 length is 13 residues. In germline, CDR1 is MNHEY, CDR2 SVGAGI. Trimming at V came to 8 bases and at J to 5 bases, leaving 4 bases not matched to a gene. Anti-CD3/anti-CD28 beads served as a nonspecific positive control stimulus. Responding CD4+ T cells were sorted by upregulation of both CD40 ligand and CD69. This sequence originates from an adult woman with HIV who was CMV-seropositive. The source was CD4+ T cells sorted from PBMCs after 18-hour stimulation, collected from a patient who received antiretroviral therapy. The chain joins TRBV6-5 to TRBJ1-4, with 8 bases that match TRBD1. The CDR3 region is CASGRDRNEKLFF. CDR3 sequence (DNA): TGTGCCAGCGGCCGGGACAGGAATGAAAAACTGTTTTTT.